Below, 9 T cell receptor beta chains from the same sample are listed, as sequenced in a study of T cell responses to AZD1222 COVID-19 vaccine. Produced via immunoSEQ multiplex PCR; TCRdb's table is partial and in-frame only. The sample yields around 100,000 clones, under 95% seen once. Sequencing was performed on peripheral blood, taken on day 0 of AZD1222 vaccination. The origin of the receptors is an adult in good health.

V gene TRBV5-6 combines with J gene TRBJ1-1, with TRBD1 identical over 8 bases. Germline V gene data show CDR1 as SGHDT and CDR2 as YYEEEE. With 3 bases clipped from V and 4 bases from J, the junction kept 5 bases outside the gene matches. The CDR3 length is 14 residues. In DNA, the CDR3 is TGTGCCAGCAGCTACGGACAGGGTGGCACTGAAGCTTTCTTT. This translates into CASSYGQGGTEAFF.

The chain links TRBV4-2 to TRBJ1-4; D not certain. CDR1 and CDR2 from the germline V gene are LGHNA and YNFKEQ. The CDR3 is made up of 14 amino acids. V was trimmed by 1 base and J by 7 bases, leaving 10 bases between them. CDR3 coding DNA: TGTGCCAGCAGCCAAGCCATACCAGGTGAAAAACTGTTTTTT. It is translated as CASSQAIPGEKLFF.

The V call is TRBV11-2, the J call TRBJ2-5; D ambiguous. Trimming removed 4 bases at V and 7 bases at J, with 10 bases between. The germline gives CDR1 SGHAT, CDR2 FQNNGV. This CDR3 comprises 12 residues. The CDR3 region has the DNA TGTGCCAGCAGCTCCACAAAGGCGACCCAGTACTTC. Its translation is CASSSTKATQYF. Full variable domain (missing parts from reference TRBV11-2 and TRBJ2-5): EAGVAQSPRYKIIEKRQSVAFWCNPISGHATLYWYQQILGQGPKLLIQFQNNGVVDDSQLPKDRFSAERLKGVDSTLKIQPAKLEDSAVYLCASSSTKATQYFGPGTRLLVL.

J is TRBJ1-5 and V is TRBV7-9; D is possibly TRBD1 (5 bases). Germline V CDR1 and CDR2: SEHNR, FQNEAQ (reference sequence). This CDR3 is built from 16 residues. Trimming stripped 3 bases from V and 7 bases from J, with 19 bases between. For the CDR3, the DNA is TGTGCCAGCAGCTTCTTAGACTCGTCAGGGCGACAGCCCCAGCATTTT. It codes for CASSFLDSSGRQPQHF.

DNA for the CDR3: TGTGCCAGCAGCTTAGCTCGACAGGGTGGAGGTGAAAAACTGTTTTTT. Translation: CASSLARQGGGEKLFF. The chain recombines TRBV7-9 with TRBJ1-4; 7 nucleotides line up with TRBD1. The CDR3 runs 16 residues. V trimming: 0 bases; J trimming: 7 bases; junction bases outside the gene matches: 8. Germline V gene sequence: CDR1 SEHNR, CDR2 FQNEAQ (reference sequence).

This clone has a single count. The chain is built from TRBV6-6 and TRBJ2-2; the match to TRBD2 covers 9 bases. V shed 4 bases and J 1 base; nucleotides not matched to a gene: 4. Looked up from germline, CDR1 is MNHNY and CDR2 is SVGAGI (reference sequence). The CDR3 covers 16 residues. The CDR3 DNA is TGTGCCAGCAGTTTCTCTAGCGGGATGAACACCGGGGAGCTGTTTTTT. Its translation: CASSFSSGMNTGELFF.

This sequence joins TRBV5-5 and TRBJ1-5; perhaps TRBD1 as D (6 bases). The V and J ends lost 5 bases and 5 bases respectively, with 14 bases between them. The CDR3 extends over 14 amino acids. The germline CDR1 and CDR2 sequences are SGHKS and YYEKEE (reference sequence). The CDR3 bases are TGTGCCAGCAGTTCGGACAGACTGTATCAGCCCCAGCATTTT. The encoded protein is CASSSDRLYQPQHF.

This clone appeared a single time. The J gene is TRBJ2-7, the V gene TRBV5-1; maybe TRBD2 (6 bases). This CDR3 comprises 14 residues. Trimming removed 5 bases at V and 3 bases at J, with 15 bases between. CDR1 is SGHRS and CDR2 is YFSETQ in the germline V gene. For the CDR3, the DNA is TGCGCCAGCAGTCCAGCGGGTTCCATCTACGAGCAGTACTTC. It codes for CASSPAGSIYEQYF.

The rearrangement links TRBV4-3 to TRBJ1-6; TRBD1 matches at 7 bases. Germline assignment: CDR1 LGHNA and CDR2 YSLEER. J gave up 6 bases and V 1 base, and 6 bases lay outside the gene matches. This CDR3 is 16 amino acids long. In DNA form, the CDR3 reads TGCGCCAGCAGCCAAGGATCCAACAGGGGTAATTCACCCCTCCACTTT. Its protein is CASSQGSNRGNSPLHF.